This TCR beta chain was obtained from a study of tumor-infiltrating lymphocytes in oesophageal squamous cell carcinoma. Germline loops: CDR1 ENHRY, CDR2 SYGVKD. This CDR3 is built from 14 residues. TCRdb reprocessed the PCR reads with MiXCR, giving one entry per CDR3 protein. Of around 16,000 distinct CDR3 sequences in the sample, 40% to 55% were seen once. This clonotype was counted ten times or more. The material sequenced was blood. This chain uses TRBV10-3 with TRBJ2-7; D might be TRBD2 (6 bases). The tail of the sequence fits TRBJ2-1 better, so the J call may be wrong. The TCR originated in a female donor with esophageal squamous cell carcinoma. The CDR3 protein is CAISAVGRGDEQFF. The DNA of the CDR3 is TGTGCCATCAGTGCGGTGGGGCGGGGCGACGAGCAGTTCTTC.